This T cell receptor (beta chain) was sequenced during a study of identical twins. Points from the study as a whole: The study drew conclusions from cross-sectional statistical analysis, not from following the same donors.

V shed 4 bases and J 7 bases; nucleotides not matched to a gene: 4. Germline V CDR1 and CDR2: LGHNA, YNFKEQ. CDR3 size: 14 residues. Each CDR3 protein gets one entry after TCRdb re-called the 5' RACE reads with MiXCR. The sample shows some 1,700,000 distinct CDR3 sequences, 25% to 35% of them seen only once. At least ten counts were recorded for this clonotype. The antigen is unknown. The chain joins TRBV4-2 to TRBJ2-4; 10 nucleotides align to TRBD2. The TCR originated in a newborn girl in good health. The material sequenced was cord blood. The CDR3 is CASSPTSGENIQYF. DNA of the CDR3: TGTGCCAGCAGCCCCACTAGCGGGGAGAACATTCAGTACTTC.